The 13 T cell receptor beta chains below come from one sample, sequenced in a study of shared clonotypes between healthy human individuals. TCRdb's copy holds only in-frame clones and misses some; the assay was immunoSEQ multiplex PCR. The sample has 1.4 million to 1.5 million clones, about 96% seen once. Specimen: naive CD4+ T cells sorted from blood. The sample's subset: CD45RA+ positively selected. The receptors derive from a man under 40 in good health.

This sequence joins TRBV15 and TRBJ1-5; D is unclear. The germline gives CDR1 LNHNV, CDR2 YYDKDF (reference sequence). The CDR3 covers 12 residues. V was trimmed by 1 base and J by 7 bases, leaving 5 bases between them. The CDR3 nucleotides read TGTGCCACCAGCAGAGGGAAGCAGCCCCAGCATTTT. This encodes CATSRGKQPQHF.

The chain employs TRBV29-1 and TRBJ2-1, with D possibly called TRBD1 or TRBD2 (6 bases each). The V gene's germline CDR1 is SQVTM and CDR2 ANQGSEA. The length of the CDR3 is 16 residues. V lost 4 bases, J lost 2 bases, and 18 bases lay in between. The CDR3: CSVGVRGEKPYNEQFF. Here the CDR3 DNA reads TGCAGCGTTGGAGTAAGGGGGGAAAAGCCCTACAATGAGCAGTTCTTC.

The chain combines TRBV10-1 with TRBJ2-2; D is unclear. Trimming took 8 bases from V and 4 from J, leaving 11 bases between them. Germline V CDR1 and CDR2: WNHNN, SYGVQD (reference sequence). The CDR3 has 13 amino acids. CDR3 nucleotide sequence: TGCGCCAGCGCCACTGACACCACCGGGGAGCTGTTTTTT. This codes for CASATDTTGELFF.

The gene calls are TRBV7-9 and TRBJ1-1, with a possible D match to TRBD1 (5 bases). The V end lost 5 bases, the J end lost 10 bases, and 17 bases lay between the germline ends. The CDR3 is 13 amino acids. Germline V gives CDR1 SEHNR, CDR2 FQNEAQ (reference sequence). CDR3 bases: TGTGCCAGCAGCCGTAAGTCACCCGGGGGAGCTTTCTTT. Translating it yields CASSRKSPGGAFF.

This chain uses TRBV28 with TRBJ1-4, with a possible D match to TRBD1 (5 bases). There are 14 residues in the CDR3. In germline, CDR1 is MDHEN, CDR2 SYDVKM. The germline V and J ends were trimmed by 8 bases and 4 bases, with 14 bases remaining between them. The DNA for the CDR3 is TGTGCCAGCGCGCAGGCAGGGATTAATGAAAAACTGTTTTTT. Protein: CASAQAGINEKLFF.

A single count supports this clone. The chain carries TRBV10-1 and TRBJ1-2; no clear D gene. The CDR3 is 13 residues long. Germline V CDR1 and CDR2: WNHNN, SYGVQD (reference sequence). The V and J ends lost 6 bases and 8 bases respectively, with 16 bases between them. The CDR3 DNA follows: TGCGCCAGCAGCGAGAGCGACACCCGGGGCTACACCTTC. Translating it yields CASSESDTRGYTF.

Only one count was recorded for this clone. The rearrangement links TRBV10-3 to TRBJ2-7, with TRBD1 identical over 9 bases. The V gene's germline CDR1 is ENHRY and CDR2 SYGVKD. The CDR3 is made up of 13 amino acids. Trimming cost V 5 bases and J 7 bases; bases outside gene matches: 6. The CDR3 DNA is TGTGCCATCAGTAGGACAGGGGCGGAGGAGCAGTACTTC. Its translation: CAISRTGAEEQYF.

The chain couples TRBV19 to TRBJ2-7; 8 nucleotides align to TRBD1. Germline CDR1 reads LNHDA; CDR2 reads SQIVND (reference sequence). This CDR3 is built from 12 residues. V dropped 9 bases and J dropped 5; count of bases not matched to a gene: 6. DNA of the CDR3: TGTGCCAGCAGGGGGCGCCGGGACGAGCAGTACTTC. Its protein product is CASRGRRDEQYF.

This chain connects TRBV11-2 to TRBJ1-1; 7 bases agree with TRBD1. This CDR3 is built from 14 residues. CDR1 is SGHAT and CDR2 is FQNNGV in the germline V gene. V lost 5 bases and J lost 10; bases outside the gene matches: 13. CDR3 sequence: CASSHRGSVVGAFF. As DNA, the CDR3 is TGTGCCAGCAGCCACAGGGGTTCCGTTGTGGGAGCTTTCTTT.

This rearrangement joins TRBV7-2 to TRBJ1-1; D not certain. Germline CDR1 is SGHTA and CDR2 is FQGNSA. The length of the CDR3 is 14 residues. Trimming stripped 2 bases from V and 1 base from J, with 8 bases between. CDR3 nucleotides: TGTGCCAGCAGCTTAAGTACTGGGAACACTGAAGCTTTCTTT. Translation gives CASSLSTGNTEAFF.

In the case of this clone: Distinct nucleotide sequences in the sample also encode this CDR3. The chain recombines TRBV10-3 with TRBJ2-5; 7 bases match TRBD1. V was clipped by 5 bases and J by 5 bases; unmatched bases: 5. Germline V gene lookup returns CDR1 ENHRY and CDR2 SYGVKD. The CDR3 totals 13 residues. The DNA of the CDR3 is TGTGCCATCAGTCGAGACAGGGCGGAGACCCAGTACTTC. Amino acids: CAISRDRAETQYF.

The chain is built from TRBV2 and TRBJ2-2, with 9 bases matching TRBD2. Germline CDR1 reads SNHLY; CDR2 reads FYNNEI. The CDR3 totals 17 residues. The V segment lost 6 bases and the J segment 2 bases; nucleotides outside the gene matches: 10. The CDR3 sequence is CASRPPGLAGNTGELFF. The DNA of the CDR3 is TGTGCCAGCAGACCCCCGGGTCTAGCGGGAAACACCGGGGAGCTGTTTTTT.

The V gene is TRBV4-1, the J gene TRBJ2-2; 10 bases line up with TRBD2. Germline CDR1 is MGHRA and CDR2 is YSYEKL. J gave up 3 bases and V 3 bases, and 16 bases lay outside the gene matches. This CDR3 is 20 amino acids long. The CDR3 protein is CASSHPREVGLAGDTGELFF. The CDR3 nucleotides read TGCGCCAGCAGCCACCCAAGGGAAGTAGGTCTAGCGGGAGACACCGGGGAGCTGTTTTTT.